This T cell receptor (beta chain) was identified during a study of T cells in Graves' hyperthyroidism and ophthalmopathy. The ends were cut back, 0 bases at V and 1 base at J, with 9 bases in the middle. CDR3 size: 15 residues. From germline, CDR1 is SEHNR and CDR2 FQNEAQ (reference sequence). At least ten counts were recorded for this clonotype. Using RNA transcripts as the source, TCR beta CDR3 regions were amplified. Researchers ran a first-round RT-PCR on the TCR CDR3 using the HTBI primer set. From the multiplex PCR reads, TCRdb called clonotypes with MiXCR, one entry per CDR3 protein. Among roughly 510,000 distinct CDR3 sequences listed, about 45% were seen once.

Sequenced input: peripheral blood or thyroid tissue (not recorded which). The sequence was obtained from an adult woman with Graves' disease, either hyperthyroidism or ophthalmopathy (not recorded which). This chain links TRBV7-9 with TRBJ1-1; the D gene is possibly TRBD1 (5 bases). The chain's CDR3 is CASSLALGENTEAFF. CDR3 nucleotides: TGTGCCAGCAGCTTAGCGCTGGGGGAGAACACTGAAGCTTTCTTT. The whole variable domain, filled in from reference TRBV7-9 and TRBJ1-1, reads DTGVSQNPRHKITKRGQNVTFRCDPISEHNRLYWYRQTLGQGPEFLTYFQNEAQLEKSRLLSDRFSAERPKGSFSTLEIQRTEQGDSAMYLCASSLALGENTEAFFGQGTRLTVV.